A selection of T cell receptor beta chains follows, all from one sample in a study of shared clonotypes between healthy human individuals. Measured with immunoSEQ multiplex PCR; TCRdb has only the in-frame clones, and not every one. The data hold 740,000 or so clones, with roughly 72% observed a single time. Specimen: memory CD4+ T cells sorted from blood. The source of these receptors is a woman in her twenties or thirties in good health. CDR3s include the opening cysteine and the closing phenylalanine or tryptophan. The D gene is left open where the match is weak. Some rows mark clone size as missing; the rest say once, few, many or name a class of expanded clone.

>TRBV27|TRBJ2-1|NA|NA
TGTGCCAGCAGTGATTACAATGAGCAGTTCTTC
CASSDYNEQFF
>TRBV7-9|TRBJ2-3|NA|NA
TGTGCCAGCAGCTTAGGCGGCACTTTTAGAACAGATACGCAGTATTTT
CASSLGGTFRTDTQYF
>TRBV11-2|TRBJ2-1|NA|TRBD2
TGTGCCAGCAGCTTATCCGGGACTAGCTTCTCCAATGAGCAGTTCTTC
CASSLSGTSFSNEQFF
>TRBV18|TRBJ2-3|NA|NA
TGTGCCAGCTCACCGCTGGACCTTGTCAGCACAGATACGCAGTATTTT
CASSPLDLVSTDTQYF
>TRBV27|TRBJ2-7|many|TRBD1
TGTGCCAGCAGTCTTCTAAGTGGGACAGGGGCCTACGAGCAGTACTTC
CASSLLSGTGAYEQYF
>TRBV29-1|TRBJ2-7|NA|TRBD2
TGCAGCGTCCGGATAGGACTAGCGGGACACGAGCAGTACTTC
CSVRIGLAGHEQYF
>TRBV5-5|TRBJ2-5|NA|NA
TGTGCCAGCGCCCGACACCTCCAAGAGACCCAGTACTTC
CASARHLQETQYF
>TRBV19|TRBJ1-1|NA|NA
TGTGCCAGTAGGACCTCACAGGGGAACACTGAAGCTTTCTTT
CASRTSQGNTEAFF
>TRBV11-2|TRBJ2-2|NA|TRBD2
TGTGCCAGCAGCTTAGTAGCGGGAGACACCGGGGAGCTGTTTTTT
CASSLVAGDTGELFF
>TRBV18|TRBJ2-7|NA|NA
TGTGCCAGCTCCCTGGACAGAACGACCTACGAGCAGTACTTC
CASSLDRTTYEQYF
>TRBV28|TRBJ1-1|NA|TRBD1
TGTGCCAGCAGTCTGACAGGGATGAACACTGAAGCTTTCTTT
CASSLTGMNTEAFF
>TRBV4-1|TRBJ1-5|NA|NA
TGCGCCAGCAGCCAAGAGTTCGGTCCTATGAGGCCCCAGCATTTT
CASSQEFGPMRPQHF
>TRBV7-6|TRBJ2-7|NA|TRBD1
TGTGCCAGCAGCAAGGGACAGGGGTACGAGCAGTACTTC
CASSKGQGYEQYF
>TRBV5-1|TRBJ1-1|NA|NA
TGCGCCAGCAGCTTGGTTGCGGGGGGGAACACTGAAGCTTTCTTT
CASSLVAGGNTEAFF
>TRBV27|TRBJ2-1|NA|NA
TGTGCCAGCATTGGGGGAAGATTGATCAATGAGCAGTTCTTC
CASIGGRLINEQFF
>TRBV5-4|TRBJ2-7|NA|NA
TGTGCCAGCAGCTTAACGAACACCTACGAGCAGTACTTC
CASSLTNTYEQYF
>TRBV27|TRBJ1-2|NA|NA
TGTGCCAGCAGTTTAGTAGGGAACTATGGCTACACCTTC
CASSLVGNYGYTF
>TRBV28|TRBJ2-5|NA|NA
TGTGCCAGCAGCCCTGGGGCGCGGGGGACCCAGTACTTC
CASSPGARGTQYF
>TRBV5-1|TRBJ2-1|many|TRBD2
TGCGCCAGCAGCTTGCGAGGGCTTAGCGGGAGGTCCTACAATGAGCAGTTCTTC
CASSLRGLSGRSYNEQFF
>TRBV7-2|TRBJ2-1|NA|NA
TGTGCCAGCAGTTCTAGCGTTACGACCTACAATGAGCAGTTCTTC
CASSSSVTTYNEQFF
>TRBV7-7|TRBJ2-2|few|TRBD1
TGTGCCAGCAGCGGGACAGCGAACACCGGGGAGCTGTTTTTT
CASSGTANTGELFF
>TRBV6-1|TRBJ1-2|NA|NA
TGTGCCAGCAGGGCCGGGACACTTAACAACTATGGCTACACCTTC
CASRAGTLNNYGYTF
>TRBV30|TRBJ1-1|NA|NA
TGTGCCTGTCCCGGGCGGCGGGCCACTGAAGCTTTCTTT
CACPGRRATEAFF
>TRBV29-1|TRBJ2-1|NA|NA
TGCAGCGTATTGAGTACAGGGAAGAATGAGCAGTTCTTC
CSVLSTGKNEQFF
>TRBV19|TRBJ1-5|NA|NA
TGTGCCAGTAGTATCCGAGGGAAGAATCAGCCCCAGCATTTT
CASSIRGKNQPQHF
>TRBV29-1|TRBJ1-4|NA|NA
TGCAGCGTTGAGGTCCCGGGGGCTAATGAAAAACTGTTTTTT
CSVEVPGANEKLFF
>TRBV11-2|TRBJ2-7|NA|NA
TGTGCCAGCAGCTTAGGTACCTACGAGGGGCAGTACTTC
CASSLGTYEGQYF
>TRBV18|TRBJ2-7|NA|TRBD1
TGTGCCAGCTCACCCCCAGGGGGTCTGGACGAGCAGTACTTC
CASSPPGGLDEQYF
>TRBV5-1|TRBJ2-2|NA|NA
TGCGCCAGCAGCTTGGCTTTATCGTTGACCGGGGAGCTGTTTTTT
CASSLALSLTGELFF
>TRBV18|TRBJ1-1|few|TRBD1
TGTGCCAGCTCACCCTTAGGACAGGGACGAAACACTGAAGCTTTCTTT
CASSPLGQGRNTEAFF
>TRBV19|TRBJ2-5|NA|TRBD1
TGTGCCAGTAGTATATCCAGGGGGCTGAGAGAGACCCAGTACTTC
CASSISRGLRETQYF
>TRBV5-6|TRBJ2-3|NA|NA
TGTGCCAGCAGCCGTGATCGGGCTGGCCGTCTAAGCACAGATACGCAGTATTTT
CASSRDRAGRLSTDTQYF
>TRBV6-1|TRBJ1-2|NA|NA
TGTGCCAGCAGTGAAGCCCCACAGGGTAACTATGGCTACACCTTC
CASSEAPQGNYGYTF
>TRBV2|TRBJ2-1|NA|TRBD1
TGTGCCAGCAACGACAGGGGGCAATCAATAGCAGAGAACAATGAGCAGTTCTTC
CASNDRGQSIAENNEQFF
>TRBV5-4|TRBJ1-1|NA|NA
TGTGCCAGCAGCTTGGAGTTGCACACTGAAGCTTTCTTT
CASSLELHTEAFF
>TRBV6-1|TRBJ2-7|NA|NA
TGTGCCAGTCTCGGAGGACCTTTCTACGAGCAGTACTTC
CASLGGPFYEQYF
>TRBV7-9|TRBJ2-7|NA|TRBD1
TGTGCCAGCAGCTTAGTAGAGGGACGGACAGGGCAAGCTGGCGAGCAGTACTTC
CASSLVEGRTGQAGEQYF
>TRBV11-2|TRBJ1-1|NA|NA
TGTGCCAGCAGCTTAATGACCGGTGGAGTTGAAGCTTTCTTT
CASSLMTGGVEAFF
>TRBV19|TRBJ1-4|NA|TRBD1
TGTGCCAGTACCCTCGAGGGGGCGACTAATGAAAAACTGTTTTTT
CASTLEGATNEKLFF
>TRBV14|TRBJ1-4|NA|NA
TGTGCCAGCAGCCAAAATACCGGGCTGAAACTGTTTTTT
CASSQNTGLKLFF
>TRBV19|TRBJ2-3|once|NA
TGTGCCAGTAATTGGGGGAGGTCAGATACGCAGTATTTT
CASNWGRSDTQYF
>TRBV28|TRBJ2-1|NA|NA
TGTGCCAGCAGCCCACCCCTAGGCATCTACAATGAGCAGTTCTTC
CASSPPLGIYNEQFF
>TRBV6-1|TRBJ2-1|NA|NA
TGTGCCAGGAAATATCTAACTTCGGTCTACAATGAGCAGTTCTTC
CARKYLTSVYNEQFF
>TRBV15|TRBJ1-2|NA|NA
TGTGCCACCAGCAGAGACAGGGAGAGTGGCTACACCTTC
CATSRDRESGYTF
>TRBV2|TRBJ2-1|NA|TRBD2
TGTGCCAGCAGCAAAGAGACTAGCGGGAGTAAGAATGAGCAGTTCTTC
CASSKETSGSKNEQFF
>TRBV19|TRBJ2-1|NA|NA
TGTGCCAGTAAAGGTATGAGCTCCTACAATGAGCAGTTCTTC
CASKGMSSYNEQFF
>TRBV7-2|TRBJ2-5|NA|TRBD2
TGTGCCAGCAGCCCGAGGACTAGCGGGAGCGCCTGGGAGCAGTACTTC
CASSPRTSGSAWEQYF
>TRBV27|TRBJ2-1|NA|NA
TGTGCCAGCAGTTTGATCGGAAATGAGCAGTTCTTC
CASSLIGNEQFF
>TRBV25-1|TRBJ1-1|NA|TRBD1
TGTGCCAGCAGGCGGGACAGCAGAAACACTGAAGCTTTCTTT
CASRRDSRNTEAFF
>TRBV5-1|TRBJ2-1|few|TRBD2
TGCGCCAGCAGCTTAGGGACTAGCGGTTACAATGAGCAGTTCTTC
CASSLGTSGYNEQFF
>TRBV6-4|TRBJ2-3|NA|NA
TGTGCCAGCAGTGTCGAGGAAGGGGCGCCGACAACTTTT
CASSVEEGAPTTF
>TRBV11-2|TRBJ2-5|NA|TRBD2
TGTGCCAGCACCACCGCCGGGACTAGCGGGAGAGAGACCCAGTACTTC
CASTTAGTSGRETQYF
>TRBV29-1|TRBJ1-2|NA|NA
TGCAGCGTCGGGGATGGCTACACCTTC
CSVGDGYTF
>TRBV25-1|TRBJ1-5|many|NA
TGTGCCAGCAGTGGGCTAGGGGGGAATCAGCCCCAGCATTTT
CASSGLGGNQPQHF
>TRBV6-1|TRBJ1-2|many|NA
TGTGCCAGCCTCCCGAGGTACGGTACCGGCTACACCTTC
CASLPRYGTGYTF
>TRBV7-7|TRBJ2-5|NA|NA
TGTGCCAGCAGCTCCAACAGTGGACAAGAGACCCAGTACTTC
CASSSNSGQETQYF
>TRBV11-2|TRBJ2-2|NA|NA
TGTGCCAGCAGCTTAGGAGACAGAGTAACCGGGGAGCTGTTTTTT
CASSLGDRVTGELFF
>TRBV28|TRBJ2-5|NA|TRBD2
TGTGCCAGCAGTTGGGGACTAGCACAAGAGACCCAGTACTTC
CASSWGLAQETQYF